Presented here are 2 T cell receptor beta chains from one specimen sequenced in a study of TIL therapy for anti-PD-1-resistant metastatic lung cancer. The libraries were made with immunoSEQ v3. Using immunoSEQ multiplex PCR, the repertoire was profiled, and TCRdb retains in-frame clones only, with some absent. Among 25,000 to 30,000 clones, less than 65% were seen once, and the ten largest hold 15% to 20%. The time point denotes: pre-treatment sample, taken before nivolumab and TIL therapy. Tumor tissue came from excised metastases, mostly pleural nodules or supraclavicular lymph nodes. The sequenced sample was tumor tissue, obtained at baseline. The source of these receptors is a woman between 25 and 80 years old with non-small cell lung cancer.

In its sample, this clone was seen a few times. The J gene is TRBJ2-1, the V gene TRBV11-2; 11 positions match TRBD2. The CDR3 spans 12 residues. Trimming removed 0 bases from V and 15 bases from J; junction bases left unmatched: 1. From germline, CDR1 is SGHAT and CDR2 FQNNGV. CDR3 sequence reads: CASSLDGTSGFF. Written as DNA, the CDR3 is TGTGCCAGCAGCTTAGATGGGACTAGCGGGTTCTTC.

The V call is TRBV6-5, the J call TRBJ2-1; a possible D gene is TRBD2 (5 bases). From germline, CDR1 is MNHEY and CDR2 SVGAGI. V lost 5 bases, J lost 9 bases, and 11 bases lay in between. The CDR3 is 12 residues long. The CDR3 DNA is TGTGCCAGCAGTAAGAACAGCGGTGAGCAGTTCTTC. Protein product: CASSKNSGEQFF.